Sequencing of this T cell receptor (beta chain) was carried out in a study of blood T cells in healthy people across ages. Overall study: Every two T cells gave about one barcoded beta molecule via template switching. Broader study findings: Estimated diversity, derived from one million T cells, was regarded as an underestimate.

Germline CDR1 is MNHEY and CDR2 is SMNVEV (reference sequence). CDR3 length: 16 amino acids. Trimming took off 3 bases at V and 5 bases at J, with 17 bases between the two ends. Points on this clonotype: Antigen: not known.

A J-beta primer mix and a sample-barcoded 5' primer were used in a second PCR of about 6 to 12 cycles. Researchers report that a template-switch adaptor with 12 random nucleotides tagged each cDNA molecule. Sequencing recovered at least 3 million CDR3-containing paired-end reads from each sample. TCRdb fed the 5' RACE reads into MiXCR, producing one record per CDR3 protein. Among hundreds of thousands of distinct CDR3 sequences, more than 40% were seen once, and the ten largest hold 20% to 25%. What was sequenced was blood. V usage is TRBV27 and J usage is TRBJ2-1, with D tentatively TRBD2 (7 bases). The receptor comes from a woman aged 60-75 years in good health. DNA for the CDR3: TGTGCCAGCAGTTTCTCGGGGGGCGGAGGTAACAATGAGCAGTTCTTC. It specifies CASSFSGGGGNNEQFF.